This passage covers 3 T cell receptor beta chains from one sample sequenced in a study of technical replicates of blood from a handful of donors. Sequenced by immunoSEQ multiplex PCR; TCRdb stores in-frame clones only, minus some. The table lists tens of thousands of clones, roughly 94% of them singletons, with 0.38% in the top ten. The sequencing input was T cells isolated from PBMCs. The receptors originated from a human donor in good health.

The V call is TRBV9, the J call TRBJ2-2; D possibly corresponds to TRBD2 (6 bases). V gave up 0 bases and J gave up 0 bases, with 9 bases separating them. This CDR3 contains 16 residues. Germline V CDR1 and CDR2: SGDLS, YYNGEE. The CDR3 region is CASSVEAGTNTGELFF. CDR3 coding DNA: TGTGCCAGCAGCGTAGAGGCGGGAACGAACACCGGGGAGCTGTTTTTT.

The V call is TRBV10-3, the J call TRBJ2-7, with 9 nucleotides matching TRBD1. The CDR3 length is 14 residues. The V and J ends lost 10 bases and 3 bases, in that order; junction bases with no gene match: 10. Germline loops: CDR1 ENHRY, CDR2 SYGVKD. CDR3 DNA sequence: TGTGCCACAGCCGCCGGGACAGGGTACTACGAGCAGTACTTC. Its protein product is CATAAGTGYYEQYF.

The chain carries TRBV4-1 and TRBJ1-4; TRBD1 agrees at 7 bases. V was pared by 8 bases and J by 8 bases, with 20 bases of the junction left unmatched. This CDR3 contains 17 residues. Germline V gene data show CDR1 as MGHRA and CDR2 as YSYEKL. In DNA form, the CDR3 reads TGCGCCAGCGGTTCTACTTTTGTGCTAGGGGGCGCGGAAAAACTGTTTTTT. Protein: CASGSTFVLGGAEKLFF.